The rows below give T cell receptor beta chains drawn from one sample of a study of cytomegalovirus exposure and HLA in healthy donors. TCRdb keeps only in-frame clones here, not all; method: immunoSEQ multiplex PCR. This table holds about 94,000 clones, 50% to 75% found once. The source material was PBMCs. The receptors come from a man aged 25-40 years in good health and CMV-seronegative. Both conserved end residues are part of each CDR3. The order of the fields is J gene, V gene, CDR3 length, CDR3 protein.

TRBJ2-7	TRBV19	15	CASSTVAGDQLGQYF
TRBJ2-1	TRBV5-4	16	CASSEGTSGGNNEQFF
TRBJ1-4	TRBV6-6	12	CASKQGNEKLFF
TRBJ2-7	TRBV5-1	15	CASSLDRYSSYEQYF
TRBJ1-2	TRBV30	14	CAWSGPGPGGGYTF
TRBJ2-3	TRBV11-2	15	CASSRDSTTLDTQYF
TRBJ2-7	TRBV18	13	CASSPGTGSEQYF
TRBJ1-3	TRBV28	15	CASSLLPGSGNTIYF
TRBJ1-2	TRBV6-5	12	CASSPDSRGYTF
TRBJ1-5	TRBV9	15	CASSAGLGSNQPQHF
TRBJ2-7	TRBV28	12	CATATGWFEQYF
TRBJ2-3	TRBV5-4	11	CASSLQDTQYF
TRBJ2-5	TRBV4-1	15	CASSNRRGEVETQYF
TRBJ2-7	TRBV4-2	16	CASSPRQAGGTYEQYF
TRBJ2-5	TRBV21-1	16	CASSKALGTSDETQYF
TRBJ2-6	TRBV9	18	CASSPRTGVDSGANVLTF
TRBJ2-5	TRBV7-3	13	CASSTDREETQYF
TRBJ1-1	TRBV7-3	13	CASSFQGDTEAFF
TRBJ1-4	TRBV25-1	15	CASSDPRGRGEKLFF
TRBJ2-7	TRBV10-3	15	CAISESTSASYEQYF
TRBJ2-1	TRBV4-3	13	CASSQDRDTEQFF
TRBJ1-5	TRBV30	13	CAWSYRENQPQHF
TRBJ2-7	TRBV28	13	CVHAPRSSYEQYF
TRBJ2-7	TRBV6-5	14	CASSRLAGGQEQYF
TRBJ2-3	TRBV29-1	14	CSVERGVGADTQYF
TRBJ2-5	TRBV21-1	17	CASSKVRGQLCQETQYF
TRBJ1-3	TRBV15	13	CATRQYSGNTIYF
TRBJ1-6	TRBV2	13	CATRTGLNSPLHF
TRBJ2-5	TRBV19	15	CASSMGTGGLETQYF
TRBJ1-1	TRBV28	14	CASSLVAGAGEAFF
TRBJ2-7	TRBV2	11	CARGQLYEQYF
TRBJ1-1	TRBV7-6	17	CASSLPTARGMNTEAFF
TRBJ1-2	TRBV5-1	14	CASSFGGANYGYTF
TRBJ1-4	TRBV6-5	14	CASSTQGSNEKLFF
TRBJ1-2	TRBV4-1	15	CASSRPTRRGYGYTF
TRBJ2-2	TRBV5-1	16	CASSLYTGDLTGELFF
TRBJ2-7	TRBV27	17	CASRPPVIAGGPYEQYF
TRBJ1-5	TRBV19	13	CASSNQGSQPQHF
TRBJ2-2	TRBV5-4	14	CASTSEDYTGELFF
TRBJ2-3	TRBV4-3	16	CASSLFQGGGTDTQYF
TRBJ2-7	TRBV10-3	12	CAISGAQNEQYF
TRBJ1-4	TRBV4-1	15	CASSQAGQGSEKLFF
TRBJ2-1	TRBV5-1	14	CASRLSGDYNEQFF
TRBJ2-1	TRBV6-4	14	CASSVGGAVNEQFF
TRBJ1-1	TRBV5-1	15	CASSLTAGTGTEAFF
TRBJ1-4	TRBV7-9	17	CASSYPGQGTTNEKLFF
TRBJ2-1	TRBV9	15	CASSPGASGYNEQFF
TRBJ2-5	TRBV7-3	13	CASSLMRGETQYF
TRBJ1-2	TRBV4-3	15	CASSQEGWGRSGYTF
TRBJ2-5	TRBV5-1	13	CASSRERRETQYF
TRBJ2-1	TRBV11-1	14	CASSYTRGSNEQFF
TRBJ2-3	TRBV4-3	16	CASSPSSGGMGDTQYF
TRBJ2-3	TRBV6-1	17	CASSDSLTGGATDTQYF
TRBJ2-7	TRBV4-3	15	CASSQAAGERYEQYF
TRBJ2-1	TRBV6-1	12	CASSDRGNEQFF